These 23 T cell receptor beta chains were sequenced from one sample in a study of graft-versus-host responses after intestinal transplantation. The antigens for these receptors are not known. Sequencing used immunoSEQ multiplex PCR; TCRdb keeps in-frame clones, though not all of them. Here the sample spans under 95,000 clones, 89% being singletons. This specimen consisted of unstimulated CD8+ T cells sorted from spleen or lymph node cells, obtained before intestinal transplant. Every receptor here comes from a human donor who received an intestinal transplant.

The chain carries TRBV11-2 and TRBJ2-5; 7 bases fit TRBD2. Germline values: CDR1 SGHAT, CDR2 FQNNGV. V gave up 1 base and J gave up 5 bases; unmatched junction bases: 7. CDR3 length: 15 amino acids. The CDR3 DNA reads as TGTGCCAGCAGCTTAGGGGGGGGATTAGGGGAGACCCAGTACTTC. Encoded protein: CASSLGGGLGETQYF.

CDR3 residues: CSVDPDRAEGYTF. DNA for the CDR3: TGCAGCGTTGACCCGGACAGGGCTGAAGGCTACACCTTC. The chain uses TRBV29-1 and TRBJ1-2; TRBD1 agrees at 8 bases. Germline CDR1 reads SQVTM; CDR2 reads ANQGSEA. The J segment lost 8 bases and the V segment lost 3 bases, leaving 8 bases of the junction unmatched. There are 13 residues in the CDR3.

This rearrangement joins TRBV7-8 to TRBJ1-1; D unresolved. Germline assignment: CDR1 SGHVS and CDR2 FQNEAQ. Trimming removed 0 bases from V and 1 base from J, with 6 bases in between. This CDR3 comprises 14 residues. CDR3 in DNA: TGTGCCAGCAGCTTAGCGGCAGGGAACACTGAAGCTTTCTTT. Its translation: CASSLAAGNTEAFF.

The chain links TRBV30 to TRBJ1-4; 7 positions agree with TRBD1. The CDR3 extends over 15 amino acids. The junction had 4 bases not matched to a gene; V was cut back by 0 bases and J by 3 bases. Germline V gene lookup returns CDR1 GTSNPN and CDR2 SVGIG (reference sequence). Here the CDR3 reads CAWSVRTGSNEKLFF. The CDR3 region has the DNA TGTGCCTGGAGTGTACGGACAGGCTCTAATGAAAAACTGTTTTTT.

This sequence joins TRBV27 and TRBJ2-1, with a possible D match to TRBD1 (6 bases). This CDR3 is built from 24 residues. Trimming pared 4 bases from V and 4 bases from J, leaving 41 bases between. In germline, CDR1 is MNHEY, CDR2 SMNVEV (reference sequence). The CDR3 here is CASSSFRKPTGNRVYPRSYNEQFF. The DNA for the CDR3 is TGTGCCAGCAGTTCCTTTAGGAAACCAACAGGGAATCGTGTTTACCCGCGATCATACAATGAGCAGTTCTTC.

The chain recombines TRBV9 with TRBJ2-1; possible D gene TRBD2, 7 bases. CDR3 length: 15 amino acids. V lost 4 bases, J lost 6 bases, and 17 bases lay in between. From germline, CDR1 is SGDLS and CDR2 YYNGEE. The CDR3 DNA follows: TGTGCCAGCAGCCCTATGGGAGGGACACCCAATGAGCAGTTCTTC. It translates to CASSPMGGTPNEQFF.

The J gene is TRBJ1-2, the V gene TRBV28; D unresolved. The CDR3 contains 15 residues. Deletions cut 2 bases from V and 3 bases from J, with 13 bases between. Germline-derived CDR1 and CDR2 are MDHEN and SYDVKM. CDR3 nucleotide sequence: TGTGCCAGCAGTTTACAAGGAGGAAACTACTATGGCTACACCTTC. Its translation: CASSLQGGNYYGYTF.

V gene TRBV13 combines with J gene TRBJ2-3; D might be TRBD2 (6 bases). The CDR3 is made up of 17 amino acids. Trimming shortened V by 3 bases and J by 3 bases, and 19 bases separated the two germline ends. Germline CDR1 PRHDT, CDR2 FYEKMQ (reference sequence). This CDR3 is CASSFDGSQPRTDTQYF. DNA for the CDR3: TGTGCCAGCAGCTTCGACGGGAGCCAGCCCCGGACAGATACGCAGTATTTT.

This sequence joins TRBV2 and TRBJ2-3; TRBD2 is a possible D gene (6 bases). This CDR3 comprises 14 residues. Germline CDR1 SNHLY, CDR2 FYNNEI. V lost 6 bases and J lost 10, with 20 bases in between. CDR3: CASRRFDLRDSQYF. Here the CDR3 DNA reads TGTGCCAGCAGAAGATTCGATCTCCGGGACTCGCAGTATTTT.

This sequence joins TRBV10-2 and TRBJ2-7, with 7 bases that match TRBD1. The V and J ends lost 0 bases and 5 bases, in that order; junction bases with no gene match: 4. This CDR3 is 14 amino acids long. Germline V gene data show CDR1 as WSHSY and CDR2 as SAAADI. CDR3 region: CASSESRQGHEQYF. In nucleotides, the CDR3 is TGCGCCAGCAGTGAGTCGCGACAGGGACACGAGCAGTACTTC.

The gene calls are TRBV6-5 and TRBJ2-1; tentative D call: TRBD1 (5 bases). This CDR3 region has 15 residues. Germline V gives CDR1 MNHEY, CDR2 SVGAGI. V gave up 2 bases and J gave up 6 bases, with 14 bases separating them. The CDR3 loop reads CASSYADPGANEQFF. CDR3 DNA: TGTGCCAGCAGTTACGCAGACCCTGGGGCCAATGAGCAGTTCTTC.

This clone showed up just once. The V and J genes are TRBV2 and TRBJ2-3, with TRBD2 matching 10 bases. The germline gives CDR1 SNHLY, CDR2 FYNNEI. The CDR3 length is 13 residues. V shed 8 bases, J shed 12 bases, and the junction held 11 bases outside the gene matches. The DNA of the CDR3 is TGTGCCAGCCTGAGCGGGGGGGCTGTTTATCAGTATTTT. It translates to CASLSGGAVYQYF. Full variable domain (outside the CDR3, taken from reference TRBV2 and TRBJ2-3): EPEVTQTPSHQVTQMGQEVILRCVPISNHLYFYWYRQILGQKVEFLVSFYNNEISEKSEIFDDQFSVERPDGSNFTLKIRSTKLEDSAMYFCASLSGGAVYQYFGPGTRLTVL.

The chain links TRBV7-8 to TRBJ2-3; the D gene is possibly TRBD2 (6 bases). Germline values: CDR1 SGHVS, CDR2 FQNEAQ. The CDR3 covers 17 residues. V was shortened by 0 bases and J by 3 bases, with 16 bases between the two germline ends. For the CDR3, the DNA is TGTGCCAGCAGCTTAGCGGGCTCCGGGGGTAAGACAGATACGCAGTATTTT. It translates to CASSLAGSGGKTDTQYF.

This rearrangement joins TRBV28 to TRBJ2-7; TRBD1 matches at 9 bases. J gave up 4 bases and V 2 bases, and 6 bases lay outside the gene matches. Per the germline V gene, CDR1 is MDHEN and CDR2 is SYDVKM. The CDR3 covers 15 residues. The CDR3: CASSLQGTGMYEQYF. In nucleotides, the CDR3 is TGTGCCAGCAGTTTACAAGGGACAGGGATGTACGAGCAGTACTTC.

The chain combines TRBV4-1 with TRBJ2-1, with TRBD2 as a possible D gene (5 bases). V was pared by 4 bases and J by 5 bases, with 9 bases between. The germline V gene encodes CDR1 MGHRA and CDR2 YSYEKL. This CDR3 comprises 13 residues. The CDR3 nucleotides are TGCGCCAGCAGCCGACTACCACACAATGAGCAGTTCTTC. Amino acids: CASSRLPHNEQFF.

The chain has TRBV5-1 and TRBJ2-5, with 7 bases identical to TRBD1. The CDR3 extends over 14 amino acids. The trim removed 1 base at V and 5 bases at J, leaving 5 bases unmatched. CDR1 and CDR2 (germline): SGHRS, YFSETQ. For the CDR3, the DNA is TGCGCCAGCAGCTTGAACAGGGGATGGGAGACCCAGTACTTC. This sequence encodes CASSLNRGWETQYF. The full variable domain, rest sourced from reference TRBV5-1 and TRBJ2-5, is KAGVTQTPRYLIKTRGQQVTLSCSPISGHRSVSWYQQTPGQGLQFLFEYFSETQRNKGNFPGRFSGRQFSNSRSEMNVSTLELGDSALYLCASSLNRGWETQYFGPGTRLLVL.

This clone has just one count. The J gene is TRBJ2-1, the V gene TRBV6-5; D is unclear. CDR3 length: 14 amino acids. Germline V lookup: CDR1 MNHEY, CDR2 SVGAGI. V shed 6 bases and J shed 0 bases, with 9 bases lying between them. The CDR3 region has the DNA TGTGCCAGCAGCTCATTGAGCTCCTACAATGAGCAGTTCTTC. This codes for CASSSLSSYNEQFF.

The rearrangement uses TRBV27 and TRBJ1-5, with 8 bases aligning to TRBD1. This CDR3 region has 16 residues. Germline CDR1 and CDR2: MNHEY and SMNVEV (reference sequence). With V trimmed by 0 bases and J by 6 bases, 7 bases remained unmatched. This CDR3 reads CASSLSRQGASQPQHF. As DNA, the CDR3 is TGTGCCAGCAGTTTATCGAGGCAGGGGGCTAGTCAGCCCCAGCATTTT.

The sample holds one count of this clone. J is TRBJ2-3 and V is TRBV9, with TRBD2 matching 10 bases. After removal of 3 bases from V and 2 bases from J, the junction contained 9 bases not matched to a gene. CDR3 length: 17 residues. CDR1 SGDLS and CDR2 YYNGEE come from the germline V gene. The CDR3 is CASSERAGGTNTDTQYF. The DNA of the CDR3 is TGTGCCAGCAGCGAACGAGCGGGAGGGACTAACACAGATACGCAGTATTTT.

The chain combines TRBV5-1 with TRBJ1-2; possibly TRBD1 for D (6 bases). Germline loops: CDR1 SGHRS, CDR2 YFSETQ. CDR3 size: 18 residues. V was trimmed by 4 bases and J by 5 bases, leaving 27 bases between them. DNA for the CDR3: TGCGCCAGCAGCCCGGAGACAGGTCCCCCGAGCGAACGATATGGCTACACCTTC. Translation: CASSPETGPPSERYGYTF.

This chain joins TRBV15 and TRBJ1-5; 7 bases are shared with TRBD1. V shed 5 bases and J 5 bases; nucleotides not matched to a gene: 15. The CDR3 covers 17 residues. Germline CDR1 reads LNHNV; CDR2 reads YYDKDF (reference sequence). The CDR3 DNA is TGTGCCACCAGCGGTTCCCGGGACAGCCGATTTTATCAGCCCCAGCATTTT. The encoded protein is CATSGSRDSRFYQPQHF.

The chain links TRBV28 to TRBJ2-7; D remains unclear. The CDR3 length is 16 residues. Germline V gives CDR1 MDHEN, CDR2 SYDVKM. Trimming took off 3 bases at V and 2 bases at J, with 17 bases between the two ends. For the CDR3, the DNA is TGTGCCAGCAGTTTCAGTCCCATGGGCGAAGCCTACGAGCAGTACTTC. Translation: CASSFSPMGEAYEQYF.

V gene TRBV9 combines with J gene TRBJ2-7; tentatively, D is TRBD2 (8 bases). Trimming took 4 bases from V and 5 from J, leaving 19 bases between them. Germline CDR1 is SGDLS and CDR2 is YYNGEE. There are 15 residues in the CDR3. CDR3 region: CASSSGGLDFNEQYF. The CDR3, as DNA: TGTGCCAGCAGCTCAGGGGGACTAGATTTTAACGAGCAGTACTTC.